Sequencing of this T cell receptor beta chain was carried out in a study of metastatic and nonmetastatic thyroid tumors. Study details: Thyroid patients, malignant and benign, had repertoires compared across blood and tumor or nodule tissue.

All patients reached thyroid surgery having received no treatment beforehand. This clone showed up just a few times. What it binds is unknown. Study-level findings and limits: Reported TCR beta diversity, measured in blood and tumor, was significantly higher for malignant thyroid tumors than for benign nodules.

With V trimmed by 7 bases and J by 8 bases, 7 bases remained unmatched. From germline, CDR1 is MNHEY and CDR2 SVGEGT. The CDR3 loop spans 12 amino acids. TCRdb re-called clones via MiXCR from the PCR reads. The data show 10,000 to 13,000 clones, around two fifths seen once. The specimen sequenced was tumor tissue. The TCR sequence derives from a female donor with papillary thyroid cancer or a benign thyroid nodule (not recorded which). Some clones in this sample may be carry-over from other donors' samples. This chain connects TRBV6-2 or TRBV6-3 to TRBJ1-2, with 7 positions matching TRBD1. DNA of the CDR3: TGTGCCAGCAACCCGACAGGGTACGGCTACACCTTC. Translated: CASNPTGYGYTF.